The present T cell receptor (beta chain) was sequenced within a study of vaccination and CD4 T cells after COVID-19. Oncomine TCR Beta short-read sequencing was applied to DNA from cultured CD4+ T cells. From cultured CD4+ T cells, genomic DNA was extracted. TCRdb analysed the PCR reads with MiXCR anew, one entry per CDR3 protein. This sample carries about 20,000 distinct CDR3 sequences, approximately 61% of them seen once, and the ten largest clones take roughly 4%. A note on this clonotype: Its antigen is still unknown.

Indicated treatment: approximately 9-day PBMC culture with coronavirus spike peptide pools or control peptides (ViraFEST assay). Peptide pool stimulation in ViraFEST expanded antigen-specific T cells, whose TCRs were then sequenced. This receptor was obtained from a human donor who had recovered from COVID-19. Sequenced sample: CD4+ T cells from blood, cultured in vitro.

CDR3 in DNA: TGTGCCACCAGTGATAGACAGGGGGTGGCCGGGGAGCTGTTTTTT. This encodes CATSDRQGVAGELFF. V usage is TRBV24-1 and J usage is TRBJ2-2; TRBD1 matches at 9 bases. Germline-derived CDR1 and CDR2 are KGHDR and SFDVKD. The trim removed 3 bases at V and 6 bases at J, leaving 4 bases unmatched. The CDR3 has 15 residues.